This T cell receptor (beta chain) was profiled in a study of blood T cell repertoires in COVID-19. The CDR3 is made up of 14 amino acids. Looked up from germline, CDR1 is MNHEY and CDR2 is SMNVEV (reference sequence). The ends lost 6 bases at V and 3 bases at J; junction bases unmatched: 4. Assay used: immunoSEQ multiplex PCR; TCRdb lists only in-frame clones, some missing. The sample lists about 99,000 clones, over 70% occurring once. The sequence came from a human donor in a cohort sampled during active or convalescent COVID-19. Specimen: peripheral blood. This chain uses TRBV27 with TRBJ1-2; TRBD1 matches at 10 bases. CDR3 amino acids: CASSRTGGHYGYTF. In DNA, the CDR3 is TGTGCCAGCAGCAGGACAGGGGGGCACTATGGCTACACCTTC.